This T cell receptor beta chain was retrieved from a study of beta chain features in type 1 diabetes. Across the study: The patient and healthy donor groups were comparable for age, gender and cell yields.

The CDR3 has 15 residues. The V and J ends lost 5 bases and 3 bases, in that order; junction bases with no gene match: 5. CDR1 is SGHTA and CDR2 is FQGNSA in the germline V gene. For this clone: The target antigen is unknown.

A CD45RO/CCR7/CD25/CD127/CD95/CD27 panel sorted naive, central memory, regulatory and stem cell-like memory CD4+ cells. General study results and limits: Within the patient group, naive, central memory and Treg TCRB repertoires appeared more similar to each other than within healthy donors.

Isolated RNA was reverse transcribed in full, so expressed TCRB transcripts were sequenced. Naive, central memory and regulatory T cell samples produced a mean of roughly 3.8 million reads. Here immunoSEQ multiplex PCR was the method, and the copy in TCRdb shows in-frame clones only, minus some. The sample has roughly 310,000 clones; 9.5% to 11% are singletons. Sequencing was done on a sample of naive CD4+ T cells from blood. This clonotype was obtained from a woman aged 30 to 39 in good health. This chain links TRBV7-2 with TRBJ2-1, with 9 positions matching TRBD2. The CDR3 nucleotides are TGTGCCAGCAGCCTAACTAGCGGGCGCTACAATGAGCAGTTCTTC. Translated, it gives CASSLTSGRYNEQFF.